Below are 4 T cell receptor beta chains sequenced from a single sample in a study of blood T cells in healthy people across ages. The use of a sample-barcoded 5' primer and a J-beta primer mix characterized a second PCR of roughly 6 to 11 cycles. Via MiXCR, TCRdb re-called the 5' RACE reads, giving one row per CDR3 protein. The sample has more than 800,000 distinct CDR3 sequences, around 28% seen once. Sequencing was done on a sample of blood. The source is a woman at least 80 years old in good health.

The chain combines TRBV12-3 or TRBV12-4 with TRBJ2-3; TRBD2 aligns across 9 bases. The CDR3 has 16 amino acids. The trim removed 6 bases at V and 4 bases at J, leaving 11 bases unmatched. The CDR3 DNA reads as TGTGCCAGCAGCCTCCATGGCGGGGGGGGAGCAGATACGCAGTATTTT. As protein: CASSLHGGGGADTQYF.

The chain carries TRBV20-1 and TRBJ2-2, with 9 bases aligning to TRBD1. V shed 3 bases and J 4 bases; nucleotides not matched to a gene: 12. CDR1 is DFQATT and CDR2 is SNEGSKA in the germline V gene (reference sequence). The CDR3 runs 17 residues. CDR3 DNA sequence: TGCAGTGCTAGCCACCCCGGACAGGGGAGGATCACCGGGGAGCTGTTTTTT. Protein sequence: CSASHPGQGRITGELFF.

The table lists this clonotype with a few counts. The J gene is TRBJ2-7, the V gene TRBV5-1; no clear D gene. V was shortened by 0 bases and J by 2 bases, with 9 bases between the two germline ends. The CDR3 loop spans 14 amino acids. Germline CDR1 and CDR2: SGHRS and YFSETQ. CDR3 DNA sequence: TGCGCCAGCAGCTTGGGCGTCGATACCTACGAGCAGTACTTC. Amino acids: CASSLGVDTYEQYF. Looking up the rest from reference TRBV5-1 and TRBJ2-7 gives the full variable domain: KAGVTQTPRYLIKTRGQQVTLSCSPISGHRSVSWYQQTPGQGLQFLFEYFSETQRNKGNFPGRFSGRQFSNSRSEMNVSTLELGDSALYLCASSLGVDTYEQYFGPGTRLTVT.

This clonotype appeared many times. The chain is built from TRBV10-3 and TRBJ2-1; D could derive from TRBD1 or TRBD2 (5 bases each). V lost 8 bases to trimming and J lost 10 bases, with 12 bases between them. This CDR3 has 11 amino acids. Germline lookup yields CDR1 ENHRY and CDR2 SYGVKD. CDR3 bases: TGTGCCATCTCTGGGGGTCGGGAGCAGTTCTTC. Translation gives CAISGGREQFF.